Listed here are 29 T cell receptor beta chains from one sample, sequenced in a study of cytomegalovirus exposure and HLA in healthy donors. The primer mix had 60 Vbeta and 13 Jbeta primers. Sequenced by immunoSEQ multiplex PCR; TCRdb stores in-frame clones only, minus some. This sample has tens of thousands of clones, with 76% found just once. The sequenced material came from PBMCs. The receptors derive from a male donor in good health and CMV-seronegative.

The chain carries TRBV7-9 and TRBJ1-5, with D uncertain. Deletions cut 1 base from V and 7 bases from J, with 20 bases between. The CDR3 consists of 17 residues. The germline V gene encodes CDR1 SEHNR and CDR2 FQNEAQ (reference sequence). CDR3 nucleotide sequence: TGTGCCAGCAGCTTAGTAGGTGCTTCGGCGGTCGGGCAGCCCCAGCATTTT. Its protein product is CASSLVGASAVGQPQHF. The entire variable domain, with the rest obtained from reference TRBV7-9 and TRBJ1-5, is as follows: DTGVSQNPRHKITKRGQNVTFRCDPISEHNRLYWYRQTLGQGPEFLTYFQNEAQLEKSRLLSDRFSAERPKGSFSTLEIQRTEQGDSAMYLCASSLVGASAVGQPQHFGDGTRLSIL.

This clone was seen more than once but under ten times. The V gene is TRBV19, the J gene TRBJ1-2, with 11 positions matching TRBD1. Per the germline V gene, CDR1 is LNHDA and CDR2 is SQIVND (reference sequence). Trimming at V came to 4 bases and at J to 3 bases, leaving 4 bases not matched to a gene. The CDR3 is 15 amino acids. CDR3 region: CASSTGTGGYYGYTF. As DNA, the CDR3 is TGTGCCAGTAGTACCGGGACAGGGGGGTACTATGGCTACACCTTC.

The count of this clone is one. V usage is TRBV19 and J usage is TRBJ1-6; D gene uncertain. Looked up from germline, CDR1 is LNHDA and CDR2 is SQIVND (reference sequence). This CDR3 is built from 15 residues. CDR3 DNA: TGTGCAGCGAAAGAAGGTGGATCCTATAATTCACCCCTCCACTTT. Its translation is CAAKEGGSYNSPLHF. Drawing the rest from reference TRBV19 and TRBJ1-6, the complete variable domain is DGGITQSPKYLFRKEGQNVTLSCEQNLNHDAMYWYRQDPGQGLRLIYYSQIVNDFQKGDIAEGYSVSREKKESFPLTVTSAQKNPTAFYLCAAKEGGSYNSPLHFGNGTRLTVT.

The chain joins TRBV14 to TRBJ2-2; weak D call: TRBD1 (6 bases). Germline assignment: CDR1 SGHDN and CDR2 FVKESK. This CDR3 region has 15 residues. V was shortened by 7 bases and J by 4 bases, with 16 bases between the two germline ends. The CDR3 DNA follows: TGTGCCAGCAATTATGGGGGCGCGGGCACCGGGGAGCTGTTTTTT. It is translated as CASNYGGAGTGELFF. Filled out from reference TRBV14 and TRBJ2-2, the complete variable domain reads EAGVTQFPSHSVIEKGQTVTLRCDPISGHDNLYWYRRVMGKEIKFLLHFVKESKQDESGMPNNRFLAERTGGTYSTLKVQPAELEDSGVYFCASNYGGAGTGELFFGEGSRLTVL.

This clone was detected only once. The sample carries other DNA sequences with the same CDR3. The chain recombines TRBV29-1 with TRBJ2-1; perhaps TRBD1 as D (6 bases). Trimming cost V 0 bases and J 4 bases, with 13 bases left between them. The CDR3 is made up of 15 amino acids. The germline V gene has CDR1 SQVTM and CDR2 ANQGSEA. The DNA of the CDR3 is TGCAGCGTTGAAGAGTACGGGACAACGTACAATGAGCAGTTCTTC. It encodes CSVEEYGTTYNEQFF.

The rearrangement joins TRBV18 to TRBJ1-1, with no clear D. Trimming left V 2 bases short and J 6 bases short, with 13 bases between. This CDR3 is built from 14 residues. Germline loops: CDR1 KGHSH, CDR2 LQKENI. The CDR3 spells CASSPGLTPAEAFF. DNA of the CDR3: TGTGCCAGCTCACCAGGCCTTACCCCCGCTGAAGCTTTCTTT. Drawing the rest from reference TRBV18 and TRBJ1-1, the complete variable domain is NAGVMQNPRHLVRRRGQEARLRCSPMKGHSHVYWYRQLPEEGLKFMVYLQKENIIDESGMPKERFSAEFPKEGPSILRIQQVVRGDSAAYFCASSPGLTPAEAFFGQGTRLTVV.

The chain carries TRBV28 and TRBJ1-6; TRBD1 matches at 7 bases. The CDR3 totals 16 residues. The germline V gene has CDR1 MDHEN and CDR2 SYDVKM. Germline trimming cut 0 bases from V and 6 bases from J; bases unmatched to any gene: 5. The CDR3 reads CASSLWQGQTNSPLHF. The CDR3 DNA reads as TGTGCCAGCAGTTTATGGCAGGGACAGACTAATTCACCCCTCCACTTT.

V gene TRBV18 combines with J gene TRBJ1-2; no clear D. Germline V gene data show CDR1 as KGHSH and CDR2 as LQKENI. The CDR3 is made up of 13 amino acids. V shed 3 bases and J shed 4 bases, with 9 bases lying between them. CDR3 nucleotide sequence: TGTGCCAGCTCACCCGGTTCCATCTATGGCTACACCTTC. This codes for CASSPGSIYGYTF.

The chain joins TRBV6-5 to TRBJ1-5; D is undetermined. Germline V gene data show CDR1 as MNHEY and CDR2 as SVGAGI. The V end lost 5 bases, the J end lost 9 bases, and 14 bases lay between the germline ends. CDR3 size: 13 residues. The CDR3 sequence is CASSEERMRPQHF. The CDR3 DNA reads TGTGCCAGCAGTGAAGAACGTATGAGGCCCCAGCATTTT.

A word on this clone: The junction and the germline gene differ at one end; a read error may be behind it. This chain joins TRBV7-9 and TRBJ2-4, with 11 nucleotides matching TRBD1. The CDR3 consists of 16 residues. Germline V lookup: CDR1 SEHNR, CDR2 FQNEAQ (reference sequence). The CDR3 DNA reads as TGTGCCAGCAGCCCAGGGACAGGGGGGACCAAAAACAGTCAGTACTTC. Residues: CASSPGTGGTKNSQYF.

CDR3 sequence: CAGSGAVALHF. The CDR3 DNA sequence: TGTGCCGGGTCAGGGGCGGTGGCCCTCCACTTT. The V and J genes are TRBV2 and TRBJ1-6; possibly TRBD1 for D (6 bases). CDR1 is SNHLY and CDR2 is FYNNEI in the germline V gene. V dropped 11 bases and J dropped 14 bases, with 16 bases sitting between them. The CDR3 contains 11 residues.

This clone has a single count. The rearrangement links TRBV7-2 to TRBJ1-2; 10 bases map to TRBD1. CDR1 is SGHTA and CDR2 is FQGNSA in the germline V gene. V dropped 2 bases and J dropped 3; count of bases not matched to a gene: 15. The length of the CDR3 is 19 residues. Written as DNA, the CDR3 is TGTGCCAGCAGCTTACCGAGCCCGGGGACAGGGGCAGATTACTATGGCTACACCTTC. This codes for CASSLPSPGTGADYYGYTF.

The rearrangement joins TRBV18 to TRBJ1-2; D unclear. Trimming removed 3 bases from V and 3 bases from J, with 8 bases in between. CDR3 length: 13 amino acids. CDR1 is KGHSH, CDR2 LQKENI, per germline. CDR3 protein: CASSPNMDYGYTF. The CDR3, as DNA: TGTGCCAGCTCACCTAACATGGACTATGGCTACACCTTC.

This clone turned up a few times. The chain recombines TRBV7-2 with TRBJ2-7; D possibly corresponds to TRBD2 (5 bases). The CDR3 consists of 16 residues. V lost 1 base and J lost 2, with 15 bases in between. CDR1 is SGHTA, CDR2 FQGNSA, per germline. This CDR3 is CASSLVAGRTPYEQYF. Written as DNA, the CDR3 is TGTGCCAGCAGCTTAGTGGCGGGCCGAACCCCCTACGAGCAGTACTTC.

This sequence joins TRBV9 and TRBJ2-5, with TRBD1 matching over 8 bases. The germline V gene has CDR1 SGDLS and CDR2 YYNGEE. CDR3 size: 15 residues. Germline trimming cut 5 bases from V and 2 bases from J; bases unmatched to any gene: 8. CDR3 region: CASRVDRGWQETQYF. The CDR3 DNA reads as TGTGCCAGCAGAGTCGACAGGGGCTGGCAAGAGACCCAGTACTTC.

The CDR3 DNA reads as TGTGCCAGCAGTTTAGGAGTGGATCCTGAGAGTTACGAGCAGTACTTC. This gives the protein CASSLGVDPESYEQYF. This chain links TRBV28 with TRBJ2-7; D gene uncertain. This CDR3 is built from 16 residues. Germline loops: CDR1 MDHEN, CDR2 SYDVKM. With 2 bases removed from V and 4 bases from J, the gap between germline ends came to 18 bases.

This clone was detected only a few times. CDR3 coding DNA: TGTGCCAGCAGCGCGGGGGACAGGAGGAACACCGGGGAGCTGTTTTTT. It specifies CASSAGDRRNTGELFF. The V call is TRBV5-4, the J call TRBJ2-2, with D perhaps matching TRBD1 (8 bases). V lost 4 bases and J 1 base, leaving 14 bases between the germline ends. This CDR3 region has 16 residues. Germline V gives CDR1 SGHNT, CDR2 YYREEE (reference sequence).

In its sample, this clone was seen once. At one end the junction does not follow the germline gene, possibly because of a read error. The genes are TRBV12-5 and TRBJ1-2; D unresolved. CDR3 length: 13 amino acids. Germline CDR1 LGHNT, CDR2 FRNRAP. Written as DNA, the CDR3 is TGTGCTAGTGGCTTGGGAAGCAACTATGGCTACACCTTC. It encodes CASGLGSNYGYTF.

The rearrangement joins TRBV18 to TRBJ1-2, with TRBD1 as a possible D gene (6 bases). V dropped 6 bases and J dropped 4 bases, with 15 bases sitting between them. The CDR3 runs 14 residues. CDR1 and CDR2 from the germline V gene are KGHSH and LQKENI. The CDR3 spells CASSLYRASYGYTF. CDR3 sequence (DNA): TGTGCCAGCTCCCTTTACAGGGCGAGCTATGGCTACACCTTC. Together with reference TRBV18 and TRBJ1-2, the CDR3 gives the full variable domain: NAGVMQNPRHLVRRRGQEARLRCSPMKGHSHVYWYRQLPEEGLKFMVYLQKENIIDESGMPKERFSAEFPKEGPSILRIQQVVRGDSAAYFCASSLYRASYGYTFGSGTRLTVV.

The chain combines TRBV7-2 with TRBJ2-1, with 8 bases identical to TRBD1. The CDR3 sequence is 15 residues long. CDR1 SGHTA and CDR2 FQGNSA come from the germline V gene. V trimming: 6 bases; J trimming: 2 bases; junction bases outside the gene matches: 6. The CDR3 here is CASSPGQATYNEQFF. The DNA of the CDR3 is TGTGCCAGCAGTCCGGGACAGGCAACCTACAATGAGCAGTTCTTC.

The chain uses TRBV6-5 and TRBJ1-2; the match to TRBD1 covers 9 bases. CDR3 length: 14 residues. The germline CDR1 and CDR2 sequences are MNHEY and SVGAGI. Trimming took 0 bases from V and 4 from J; bases not matched to a gene: 0. CDR3 bases: TGTGCCAGCAGTTACTCGACAGGGGGCTATGGCTACACCTTC. This encodes CASSYSTGGYGYTF.

In its sample, this clone was seen a few times. The V call is TRBV5-1, the J call TRBJ2-2, with D uncertain. Trimming took 0 bases from V and 5 from J, leaving 11 bases between them. This CDR3 has 15 amino acids. Germline V gene lookup returns CDR1 SGHRS and CDR2 YFSETQ. CDR3 amino acids: CASSLVLGQTGELFF. Here the CDR3 DNA reads TGCGCCAGCAGCTTGGTACTTGGGCAGACCGGGGAGCTGTTTTTT.

The chain combines TRBV28 with TRBJ1-2, with 7 bases fitting TRBD1. The CDR3 covers 14 residues. The germline gives CDR1 MDHEN, CDR2 SYDVKM. The ends lost 11 bases at V and 0 bases at J; junction bases unmatched: 9. DNA for the CDR3: TGTGCCTCCCAAGGGGGCGGTGCTAACTATGGCTACACCTTC. It codes for CASQGGGANYGYTF.

The V call is TRBV28, the J call TRBJ1-4; D is undetermined. The CDR3 sequence is 15 residues long. Germline values: CDR1 MDHEN, CDR2 SYDVKM. The V gene lost 5 bases and the J gene lost 15 bases, with 25 bases spanning the gap. For the CDR3, the DNA is TGTGCCAGCAGTCCATCGGGGTTGGTCCCCTCAGTAGTGTTTTTT. Translating it yields CASSPSGLVPSVVFF. The variable domain in full, with the rest retrieved from reference TRBV28 and TRBJ1-4, is DVKVTQSSRYLVKRTGEKVFLECVQDMDHENMFWYRQDPGLGLRLIYFSYDVKMKEKGDIPEGYSVSREKKERFSLILESASTNQTSMYLCASSPSGLVPSVVFFGSGTQLSVL.

The chain links TRBV7-2 to TRBJ2-7, with D unclear. V lost 1 base and J 3 bases, leaving 16 bases between the germline ends. CDR3 length equals 16 residues. Germline lookup yields CDR1 SGHTA and CDR2 FQGNSA. CDR3 DNA sequence: TGTGCCAGCAGCTTAGGTAGACTTCCGGAATACTACGAGCAGTACTTC. As protein: CASSLGRLPEYYEQYF.

With regard to this clone: In the same sample, other DNA sequences code for this CDR3. The CDR3 nucleotides read TGTGCCAGCAGCTTAGACCCTCCGACGGGACAGGTCGGAAGACAGCCCCAGCATTTT. It specifies CASSLDPPTGQVGRQPQHF. The V call is TRBV11-2, the J call TRBJ1-5, with 8 bases aligning to TRBD1. The V gene's germline CDR1 is SGHAT and CDR2 FQNNGV. The CDR3 covers 19 residues. After removal of 0 bases from V and 7 bases from J, the junction contained 17 bases not matched to a gene.

V is TRBV27 and J is TRBJ2-3; D not certain. Germline V gene sequence: CDR1 MNHEY, CDR2 SMNVEV (reference sequence). V shed 6 bases and J shed 1 base, with 14 bases lying between them. There are 15 residues in the CDR3. The CDR3 region is CASSPLVVGTDTQYF. The CDR3 DNA reads TGTGCCAGCAGCCCACTCGTGGTCGGCACAGATACGCAGTATTTT.

V gene TRBV5-4 combines with J gene TRBJ1-2; D remains unclear. Germline V lookup: CDR1 SGHNT, CDR2 YYREEE (reference sequence). V was shortened by 4 bases and J by 5 bases, with 12 bases between the two germline ends. The CDR3 is 13 amino acids. CDR3 in amino acids: CASSPQDSYGYTF. CDR3 coding DNA: TGTGCCAGCAGCCCACAAGATTCTTATGGCTACACCTTC.

This clone was counted between two and nine times. The genes are TRBV6-6 and TRBJ1-1, with 8 bases matching TRBD1. CDR1 MNHNY and CDR2 SVGAGI come from the germline V gene (reference sequence). Trimming removed 7 bases from V and 5 bases from J; junction bases left unmatched: 12. The CDR3 contains 15 residues. CDR3 loop: CASTDSRGLWTEAFF. The CDR3 region has the DNA TGTGCCAGCACCGACTCCAGGGGGCTTTGGACTGAAGCTTTCTTT.